One T cell receptor (beta chain) is described in this entry. This sample was taken from a study of blood T cell repertoires in COVID-19. Study details: From T cells, B-cell-depleted T cells, or PBMCs came the material, which was cDNA or gDNA.

Original processing notes: Nucleated cell counts were estimated from reference gene primer amplification. Here immunoSEQ multiplex PCR was the method, and the copy in TCRdb shows in-frame clones only, minus some. The V and J calls and clone size come from that table; D and trimming were worked out from the DNA. Of some 80,000 clones listed, roughly 85% were seen once; the top ten hold 30% to 45%. The CDR3 runs 14 residues. V lost 3 bases to trimming and J lost 7 bases; unmatched junction nucleotides: 11. Germline V lookup: CDR1 GTSNPN, CDR2 SVGIG (reference sequence). V and J are TRBV30 and TRBJ2-7, with 8 bases aligning to TRBD1. The source of this sequence is a woman in her seventies with acute or convalescent COVID-19. The sequenced sample consisted of peripheral blood. Here the CDR3 DNA reads TGTGCCTGGAGCTACCTTCGGACAGGGAAAGAGCAGTACTTC. This translates into CAWSYLRTGKEQYF.